The rows below give T cell receptor beta chains drawn from one sample of a study of cytomegalovirus exposure and HLA in healthy donors. Clones were read by immunoSEQ multiplex PCR, and TCRdb kept only the in-frame ones, dropping some. The sample includes over 85,000 clones, approximately 84% of them seen just once. The material sequenced was PBMCs. The source is a woman between 18 and 29 years old in good health and CMV-seropositive. CDR3s include the opening cysteine and the closing phenylalanine or tryptophan. D genes are given only for firm matches. Some rows have no size entry. The others give once, few or many, or a class for an expanded clone.

cdr3_length	clone_size	d_call	v_call	j_call	cdr3_aa	cdr3_nt
14	once	TRBD1	TRBV27	TRBJ1-2	CASSYRTGIGGYTF	TGTGCCAGCAGTTACCGGACAGGGATAGGTGGCTACACCTTC
15	once	NA	TRBV9	TRBJ2-7	CASSPQRLGSYEQYF	TGTGCCAGCAGCCCCCAGCGTCTCGGCTCCTACGAGCAGTACTTC
14	NA	TRBD1	TRBV5-1	TRBJ1-4	CASSSQGVGEKLFF	TGCGCCAGCAGCTCACAGGGGGTCGGAGAAAAACTGTTTTTT
15	NA	TRBD2	TRBV4-3	TRBJ2-1	CASSQSGGPLNEQFF	TGCGCCAGCAGCCAGAGCGGGGGCCCCCTAAATGAGCAGTTCTTC
14	NA	NA	TRBV5-1	TRBJ1-2	CASSLEQALYGYTF	TGCGCCAGCAGCTTGGAACAGGCCCTCTATGGCTACACCTTC
14	NA	NA	TRBV2	TRBJ1-6	CASSPWGPEVALHF	TGTGCCAGCAGTCCCTGGGGGCCTGAAGTGGCCCTCCACTTT
16	NA	TRBD2	TRBV6-5	TRBJ2-2	CASSYISGGPSGELFF	TGTGCCAGCAGTTACATCTCGGGGGGGCCTTCCGGGGAGCTGTTTTTT
15	few	TRBD2	TRBV15	TRBJ2-5	CATSRLAGGPETQYF	TGTGCCACCAGCAGACTAGCGGGGGGGCCAGAGACCCAGTACTTC
15	NA	NA	TRBV2	TRBJ1-2	CASIRERRGYYGYTF	TGTGCCAGCATTCGGGAAAGGCGCGGATACTATGGCTACACCTTC
12	NA	NA	TRBV10-3	TRBJ1-1	CASRGGNTEAFF	TGTGCCAGCCGAGGGGGGAACACTGAAGCTTTCTTT
12	NA	NA	TRBV5-5	TRBJ1-6	CASSLGGSPLHF	TGTGCCAGCAGCTTGGGAGGTTCACCCCTCCACTTT
16	NA	NA	TRBV5-1	TRBJ2-3	CASSLAVQGSTDTQYF	TGCGCCAGCAGCTTGGCGGTGCAGGGGAGCACAGATACGCAGTATTTT
14	NA	NA	TRBV6-5	TRBJ1-5	CASSWQGSGQPQHF	TGTGCCAGCAGTTGGCAGGGTTCTGGTCAGCCCCAGCATTTT
13	NA	NA	TRBV6-1	TRBJ2-7	CASLSGHSYEQYF	TGTGCCAGCCTAAGCGGGCACTCCTACGAGCAGTACTTC
15	few	TRBD2	TRBV13	TRBJ2-1	CASSLGTSPYNEQFF	TGTGCCAGCAGCTTGGGGACTAGCCCATACAATGAGCAGTTCTTC
17	NA	TRBD1	TRBV28	TRBJ1-2	CASSPWTGGARNYGYTF	TGTGCCAGCAGTCCGTGGACAGGGGGCGCCCGTAACTATGGCTACACCTTC
14	NA	NA	TRBV2	TRBJ2-2	CASSDDRRTGELFF	TGTGCCAGCAGTGATGACAGGCGTACCGGGGAGCTGTTTTTT
14	NA	NA	TRBV7-3	TRBJ2-7	CASSSYVGVAEQYF	TGTGCCAGCAGCTCGTACGTCGGGGTTGCCGAGCAGTACTTC
15	NA	TRBD1	TRBV30	TRBJ2-4	CAWRGTGAAKNIQYF	TGTGCCTGGAGGGGGACAGGGGCAGCCAAAAACATTCAGTACTTC
13	NA	NA	TRBV7-3	TRBJ1-2	CASSPHQGYGYTF	TGTGCCAGCAGCCCCCACCAGGGCTATGGCTACACCTTC
17	NA	TRBD1	TRBV7-2	TRBJ2-3	CASSYLYTGQVTDTQYF	TGTGCCAGCAGCTACTTATACACGGGACAGGTCACAGATACGCAGTATTTT
15	few	NA	TRBV29-1	TRBJ2-5	CSVEEGAANQETQYF	TGCAGCGTTGAAGAAGGGGCGGCTAACCAAGAGACCCAGTACTTC
16	few	TRBD1	TRBV16	TRBJ2-2	CASSKSDRGHTGELFF	TGTGCCAGCAGCAAATCGGACAGGGGGCACACCGGGGAGCTGTTTTTT
17	NA	NA	TRBV27	TRBJ2-7	CASSPRVRQGHYYEQYF	TGTGCCAGCAGTCCGAGGGTCCGGCAGGGACATTACTACGAGCAGTACTTC
15	NA	NA	TRBV6-1	TRBJ2-2	CASSEFFPSIGELFF	TGTGCCAGCAGTGAATTTTTCCCCTCTATCGGGGAGCTGTTTTTT
15	NA	TRBD1	TRBV10-3	TRBJ2-7	CAISEGTGGSYEQYF	TGTGCCATCAGTGAGGGGACAGGGGGCTCCTACGAGCAGTACTTC
16	once	TRBD1	TRBV11-2	TRBJ2-7	CASRKPGTGISYEQYF	TGTGCCAGCAGGAAACCCGGGACAGGGATTTCCTACGAGCAGTACTTC
11	NA	NA	TRBV19	TRBJ1-1	CASTKNTEAFF	TGTGCCAGTACAAAGAACACTGAAGCTTTCTTT
19	NA	TRBD1	TRBV11-2	TRBJ1-6	CASSLMFPRDRFYNSPLHF	TGTGCCAGCAGCCTAATGTTTCCTCGGGACAGATTTTATAATTCACCCCTCCACTTT
17	NA	TRBD2	TRBV5-1	TRBJ2-3	CASSLMTSGTRTDTQYF	TGCGCCAGCAGCTTAATGACTAGCGGGACTAGAACGGATACGCAGTATTTT
17	NA	TRBD2	TRBV7-6	TRBJ2-1	CASSYQDGRGGRREQFF	TGTGCCAGCAGCTACCAAGATGGGCGGGGGGGCCGACGGGAGCAGTTCTTC
14	NA	TRBD1	TRBV5-1	TRBJ2-7	CASSAGTGRYEQYF	TGCGCCAGCAGCGCGGGGACAGGCCGTTACGAGCAGTACTTC
16	NA	TRBD2	TRBV5-4	TRBJ2-1	CASSPGPIAGGSEQFF	TGTGCCAGCAGCCCCGGGCCTATAGCGGGGGGGAGTGAGCAGTTCTTC
15	NA	TRBD2	TRBV7-6	TRBJ2-7	CASSRTSGGRYEQYF	TGTGCCAGCAGCAGGACTAGCGGGGGAAGGTACGAGCAGTACTTC
16	NA	TRBD1	TRBV15	TRBJ1-1	CATSRVGTGAETEAFF	TGTGCCACCAGCAGAGTAGGGACAGGGGCAGAGACTGAAGCTTTCTTT
18	NA	NA	TRBV9	TRBJ1-2	CASSVRDLGTSLFDGYTF	TGTGCCAGCAGCGTCAGGGACTTAGGAACTAGTCTATTTGATGGCTACACCTTC
12	NA	NA	TRBV5-4	TRBJ2-1	CASTRLGNEQFF	TGTGCCAGCACCAGACTTGGCAATGAGCAGTTCTTC
15	NA	TRBD2	TRBV10-1	TRBJ2-5	CASGRTSGGVETQYF	TGCGCCAGCGGCCGGACTAGCGGGGGAGTAGAGACCCAGTACTTC
16	NA	TRBD1	TRBV4-3	TRBJ1-2	CASSQGLGTGNYGYTF	TGCGCCAGCAGCCAAGGTTTAGGGACAGGCAACTATGGCTACACCTTC
14	NA	NA	TRBV11-3	TRBJ2-1	CASSLGGQYNEQFF	TGTGCCAGCAGCTTAGGCGGACAGTACAATGAGCAGTTCTTC
16	NA	TRBD1	TRBV9	TRBJ2-3	CASSRFRDRGTDTQYF	TGTGCCAGCAGCCGTTTCCGGGACAGAGGCACAGATACGCAGTATTTT
15	NA	NA	TRBV7-9	TRBJ1-1	CASSLGAGGDTEAFF	TGTGCCAGCAGCTTGGGGGCGGGGGGAGACACTGAAGCTTTCTTT
13	NA	NA	TRBV7-8	TRBJ2-3	CASRLTRVDTQYF	TGTGCCAGCAGACTTACTAGAGTAGATACGCAGTATTTT
15	once	TRBD2	TRBV6-5	TRBJ2-1	CASSRRGGLNNEQFF	TGTGCCAGCAGTCGACGGGGGGGCCTGAACAATGAGCAGTTCTTC
15	NA	NA	TRBV9	TRBJ2-7	CASHPDGQSSYEQYF	TGTGCCAGCCACCCGGACGGACAGAGCTCCTACGAGCAGTACTTC
12	once	NA	TRBV6-5	TRBJ1-1	CASRQQNTEAFF	TGTGCCAGTAGACAGCAGAACACTGAAGCTTTCTTT
13	NA	NA	TRBV7-3	TRBJ1-1	CASSPARESRAFF	TGTGCCAGCAGCCCCGCCAGAGAGTCTAGGGCTTTCTTT
15	NA	TRBD1	TRBV4-3	TRBJ2-7	CASSQTRDRRHEQYF	TGCGCCAGCAGCCAAACCCGGGACAGGCGCCACGAGCAGTACTTC
13	NA	NA	TRBV11-2	TRBJ2-7	CASSLAVDYEQYF	TGTGCCAGCAGCTTAGCGGTTGACTACGAGCAGTACTTC
14	NA	NA	TRBV9	TRBJ2-1	CASSAYRVHNEQFF	TGTGCCAGCAGCGCCTACAGGGTCCACAATGAGCAGTTCTTC
14	once	NA	TRBV5-6	TRBJ1-1	CASSLERIGTEAFF	TGTGCCAGCAGCTTGGAGCGTATTGGGACTGAAGCTTTCTTT
14	NA	NA	TRBV5-4	TRBJ1-5	CASSDDSSNQPQHF	TGTGCCAGCAGCGACGACAGTAGCAATCAGCCCCAGCATTTT
14	NA	TRBD1	TRBV5-1	TRBJ2-7	CASSFETGLYEQYF	TGCGCCAGCAGCTTTGAGACAGGGCTCTACGAGCAGTACTTC
16	once	TRBD1	TRBV12-5	TRBJ2-3	CASGLVLGTETDTQYF	TGTGCTAGTGGTTTGGTACTCGGGACAGAGACAGATACGCAGTATTTT
15	NA	NA	TRBV5-1	TRBJ2-5	CASSSLQGSQETQYF	TGCGCCAGCAGCAGTCTACAGGGATCTCAAGAGACCCAGTACTTC
16	NA	NA	TRBV9	TRBJ1-3	CASSVVTGFSGNTIYF	TGTGCCAGCAGCGTAGTCACGGGGTTCTCTGGAAACACCATATATTTT
14	NA	NA	TRBV7-9	TRBJ1-5	CASSLLGRNQPQHF	TGTGCCAGCAGCTTACTGGGGCGCAATCAGCCCCAGCATTTT
15	NA	NA	TRBV18	TRBJ1-5	CASSPMRGNNQPQHF	TGTGCCAGCTCACCAATGCGAGGGAATAATCAGCCCCAGCATTTT